This TCR beta chain was documented in a study of CD8 T cells in ankylosing spondylitis. Quantitative 5'-RACE was performed with molecular barcodes, and it yielded the TCR beta libraries. TCRdb redid the calling of the 5' RACE reads with MiXCR, one entry per CDR3 protein. The sample gives a few hundred thousand distinct CDR3 sequences, roughly 17% of which show up once; just over 1% is in the top ten. Overall study findings and caveats: Within ankylosing spondylitis blood, a TCR beta motif made up of seven to nine highly homologous variants appeared to be characteristic. Certain motif variants had earlier appeared in reactive arthritis synovial fluid and blood. Within peripheral blood, clones linked to disease were CD8+ and relatively rare. Within matched ankylosing spondylitis synovial fluid, disease-linked clones were reportedly significantly enriched.

This clonotype was seen ten or more times. Its antigen is unidentified. V shed 4 bases, J shed 0 bases, and the junction held 2 bases outside the gene matches. The germline CDR1 and CDR2 sequences are SGDLS and YYNGEE. This CDR3 comprises 15 residues. This TCR was sampled from a male donor with ankylosing spondylitis. The material sequenced was blood, either unsorted or a sorted T cell fraction (not recorded which). The chain couples TRBV9 to TRBJ2-2; 8 nucleotides agree with TRBD2. The CDR3 here is CASSLTSANTGELFF. For the CDR3, the DNA is TGTGCCAGCAGCTTGACTAGCGCGAACACCGGGGAGCTGTTTTTT.